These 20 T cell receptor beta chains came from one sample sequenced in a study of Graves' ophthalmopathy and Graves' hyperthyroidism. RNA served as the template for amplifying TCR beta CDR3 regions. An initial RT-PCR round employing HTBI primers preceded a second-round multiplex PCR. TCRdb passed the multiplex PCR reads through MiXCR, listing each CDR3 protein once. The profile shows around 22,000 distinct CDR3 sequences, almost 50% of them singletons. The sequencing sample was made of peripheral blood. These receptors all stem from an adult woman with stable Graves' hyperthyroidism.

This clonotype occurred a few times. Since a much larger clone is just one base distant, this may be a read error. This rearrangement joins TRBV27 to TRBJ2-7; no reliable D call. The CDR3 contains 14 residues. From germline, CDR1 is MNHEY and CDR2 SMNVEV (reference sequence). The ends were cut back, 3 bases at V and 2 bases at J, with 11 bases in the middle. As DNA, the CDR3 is TGTGCCAGCAGTTTTAAGGGCGGTGCCTACGAGCAGTACTTC. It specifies CASSFKGGAYEQYF.

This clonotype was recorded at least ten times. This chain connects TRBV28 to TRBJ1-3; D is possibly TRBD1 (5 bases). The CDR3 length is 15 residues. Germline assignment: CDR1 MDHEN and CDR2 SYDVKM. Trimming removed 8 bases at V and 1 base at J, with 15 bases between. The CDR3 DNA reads TGTGCCAGCGTACAAACTAGGGGATCTGGAAACACCATATATTTT. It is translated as CASVQTRGSGNTIYF.

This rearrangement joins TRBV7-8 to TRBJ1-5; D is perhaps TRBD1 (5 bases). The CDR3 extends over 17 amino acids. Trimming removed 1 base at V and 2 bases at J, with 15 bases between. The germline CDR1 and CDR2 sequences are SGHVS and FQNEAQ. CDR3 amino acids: CASSLVGAGVGNQPQHF. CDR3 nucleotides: TGTGCCAGCAGCTTAGTCGGAGCGGGGGTCGGCAATCAGCCCCAGCATTTT.

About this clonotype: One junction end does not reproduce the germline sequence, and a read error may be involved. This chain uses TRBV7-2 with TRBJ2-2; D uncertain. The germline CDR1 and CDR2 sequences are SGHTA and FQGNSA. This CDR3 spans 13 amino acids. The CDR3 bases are TGTGCGAGCAGCTTAATGGCTGACGGGGAGCTGTTTTTT. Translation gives CASSLMADGELFF.

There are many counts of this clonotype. CDR3 protein: CAWSRGTANQPQHF. CDR3 nucleotides: TGTGCCTGGAGTCGTGGCACAGCGAATCAGCCCCAGCATTTT. The V call is TRBV30, the J call TRBJ1-5; D is uncertain. Germline V gene lookup returns CDR1 GTSNPN and CDR2 SVGIG (reference sequence). The CDR3 length is 14 residues. V lost 2 bases and J 4 bases, leaving 12 bases between the germline ends.

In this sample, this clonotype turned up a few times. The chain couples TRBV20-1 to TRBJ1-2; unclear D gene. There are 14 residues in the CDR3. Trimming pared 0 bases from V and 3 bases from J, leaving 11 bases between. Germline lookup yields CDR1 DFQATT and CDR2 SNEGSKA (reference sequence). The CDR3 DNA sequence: TGCAGTGCTAGAGATTACGGCAGCGACTATGGCTACACCTTC. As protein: CSARDYGSDYGYTF.

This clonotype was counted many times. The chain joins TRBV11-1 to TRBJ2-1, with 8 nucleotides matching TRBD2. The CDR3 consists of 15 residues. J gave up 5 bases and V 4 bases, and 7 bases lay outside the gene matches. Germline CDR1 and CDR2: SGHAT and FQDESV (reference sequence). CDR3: CASSSSGGLDNEQFF. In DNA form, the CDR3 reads TGTGCCAGCAGCTCGTCGGGGGGGCTTGACAATGAGCAGTTCTTC.

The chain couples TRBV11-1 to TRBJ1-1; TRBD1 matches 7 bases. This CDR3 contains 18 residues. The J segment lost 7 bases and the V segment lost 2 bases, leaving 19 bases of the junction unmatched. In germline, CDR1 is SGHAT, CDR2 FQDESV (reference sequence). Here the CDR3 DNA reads TGTGCCAGCAGCTTAAGGCCGACAGGGTCTAGCACAGACAATGAAGCTTTCTTT. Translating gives CASSLRPTGSSTDNEAFF.

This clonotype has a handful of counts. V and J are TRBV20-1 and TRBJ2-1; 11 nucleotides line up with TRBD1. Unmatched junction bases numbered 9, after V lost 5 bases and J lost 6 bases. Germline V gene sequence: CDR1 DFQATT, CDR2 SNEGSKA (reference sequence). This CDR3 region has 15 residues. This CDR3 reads CSAGTGGSISNEQFF. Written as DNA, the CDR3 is TGCAGTGCTGGGACAGGGGGTTCTATTTCCAATGAGCAGTTCTTC.

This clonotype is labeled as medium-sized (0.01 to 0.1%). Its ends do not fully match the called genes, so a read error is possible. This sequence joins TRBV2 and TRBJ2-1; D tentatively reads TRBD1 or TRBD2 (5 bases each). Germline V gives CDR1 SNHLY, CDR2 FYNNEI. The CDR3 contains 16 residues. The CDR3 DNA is TGTGCCAGCAGCGAAGGGGTGGCTAGCAGGGACAATGAGCAGTTCTTC. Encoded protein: CASSEGVASRDNEQFF.

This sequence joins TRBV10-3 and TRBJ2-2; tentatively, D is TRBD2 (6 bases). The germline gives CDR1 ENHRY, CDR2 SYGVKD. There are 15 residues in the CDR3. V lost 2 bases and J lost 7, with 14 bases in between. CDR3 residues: CAISEAGLPVGELFF. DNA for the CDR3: TGTGCCATCAGTGAGGCGGGACTCCCCGTCGGGGAGCTGTTTTTT.

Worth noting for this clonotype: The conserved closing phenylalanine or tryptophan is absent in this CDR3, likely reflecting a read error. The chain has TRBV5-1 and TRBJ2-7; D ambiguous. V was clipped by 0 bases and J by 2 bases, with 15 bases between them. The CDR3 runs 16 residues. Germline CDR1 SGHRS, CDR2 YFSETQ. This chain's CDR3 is CASSLVGRTLPYEQYS. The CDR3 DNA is TGCGCCAGCAGCTTGGTTGGCAGGACGTTACCCTACGAGCAGTACTCC.

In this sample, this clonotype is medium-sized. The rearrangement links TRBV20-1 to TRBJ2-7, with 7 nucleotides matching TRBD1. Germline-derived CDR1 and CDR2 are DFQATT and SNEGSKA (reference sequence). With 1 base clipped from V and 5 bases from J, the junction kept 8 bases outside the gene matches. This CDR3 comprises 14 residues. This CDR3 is CSARGTGTANEQYF. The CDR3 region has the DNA TGCAGTGCTAGAGGAACCGGGACAGCAAACGAGCAGTACTTC.

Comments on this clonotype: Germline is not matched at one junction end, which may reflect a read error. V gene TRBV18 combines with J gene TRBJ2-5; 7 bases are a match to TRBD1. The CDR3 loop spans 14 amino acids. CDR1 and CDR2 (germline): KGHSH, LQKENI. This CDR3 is CSSSPTGNYKTQYF. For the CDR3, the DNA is TGTTCCAGCTCACCGACAGGGAATTATAAGACCCAGTACTTC.

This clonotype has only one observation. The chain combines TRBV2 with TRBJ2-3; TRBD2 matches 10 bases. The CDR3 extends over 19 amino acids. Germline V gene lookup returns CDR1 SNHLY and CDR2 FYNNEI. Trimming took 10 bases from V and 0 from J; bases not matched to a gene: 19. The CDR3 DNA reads TGTGCCACCCACACAGGGGAAGCGGGAGGGCCTCATAGCACAGATACGCAGTATTTT. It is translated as CATHTGEAGGPHSTDTQYF. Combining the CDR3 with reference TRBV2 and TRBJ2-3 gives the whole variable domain EPEVTQTPSHQVTQMGQEVILRCVPISNHLYFYWYRQILGQKVEFLVSFYNNEISEKSEIFDDQFSVERPDGSNFTLKIRSTKLEDSAMYFCATHTGEAGGPHSTDTQYFGPGTRLTVL.

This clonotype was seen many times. Written as DNA, the CDR3 is TGTGCCAGCAGTTTATCGCCTGGGATTTCACCCCTCCACTTT. It is translated as CASSLSPGISPLHF. V usage is TRBV27 and J usage is TRBJ1-6, with D hard to call. From germline, CDR1 is MNHEY and CDR2 SMNVEV (reference sequence). There are 14 residues in the CDR3. Between the trimmed V and J ends, which lost 0 bases and 9 bases, there was a span of 9 bases.

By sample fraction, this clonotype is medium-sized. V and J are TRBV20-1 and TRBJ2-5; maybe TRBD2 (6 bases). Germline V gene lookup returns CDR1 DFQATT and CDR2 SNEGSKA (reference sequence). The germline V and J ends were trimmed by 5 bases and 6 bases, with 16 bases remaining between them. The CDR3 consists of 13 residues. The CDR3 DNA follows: TGCAGTGCTGGGATTTTCGGACTAAAGACCCAGTACTTC. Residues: CSAGIFGLKTQYF.

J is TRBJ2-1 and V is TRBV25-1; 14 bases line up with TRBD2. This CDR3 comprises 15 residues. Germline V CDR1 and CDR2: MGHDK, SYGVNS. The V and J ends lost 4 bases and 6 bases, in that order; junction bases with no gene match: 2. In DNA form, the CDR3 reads TGTGCCAGCAGTGCGGGACTAGCGGGAGCCAATGAGCAGTTCTTC. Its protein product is CASSAGLAGANEQFF.

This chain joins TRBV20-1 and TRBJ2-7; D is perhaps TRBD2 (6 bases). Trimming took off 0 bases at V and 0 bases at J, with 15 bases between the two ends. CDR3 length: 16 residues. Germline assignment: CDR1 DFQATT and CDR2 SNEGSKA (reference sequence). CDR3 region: CSARDLSGDFSYEQYF. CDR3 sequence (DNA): TGCAGTGCTAGAGATCTTAGCGGAGACTTCTCCTACGAGCAGTACTTC.

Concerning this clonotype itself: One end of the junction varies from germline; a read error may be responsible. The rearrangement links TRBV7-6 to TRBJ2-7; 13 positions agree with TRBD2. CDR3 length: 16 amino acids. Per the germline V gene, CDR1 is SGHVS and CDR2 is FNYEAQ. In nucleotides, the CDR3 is TGTGCTAGCAGCTTAGCACTAGCGGGAGGGCCTTACGAGCAGTACTTC. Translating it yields CASSLALAGGPYEQYF.